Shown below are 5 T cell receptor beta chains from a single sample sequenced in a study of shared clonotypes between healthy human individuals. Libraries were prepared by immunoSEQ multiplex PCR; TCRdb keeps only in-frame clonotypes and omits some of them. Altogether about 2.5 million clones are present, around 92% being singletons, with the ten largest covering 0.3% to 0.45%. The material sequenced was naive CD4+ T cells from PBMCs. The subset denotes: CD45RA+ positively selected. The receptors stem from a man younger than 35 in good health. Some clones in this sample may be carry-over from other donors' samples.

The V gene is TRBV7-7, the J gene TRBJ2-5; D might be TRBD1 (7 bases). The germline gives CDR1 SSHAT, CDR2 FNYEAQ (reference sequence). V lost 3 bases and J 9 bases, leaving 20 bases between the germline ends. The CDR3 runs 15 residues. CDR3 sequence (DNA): TGTGCCAGCAGCTTTCAGAGAGGAGGGGGCGAGGCCCAGTACTTC. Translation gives CASSFQRGGGEAQYF.

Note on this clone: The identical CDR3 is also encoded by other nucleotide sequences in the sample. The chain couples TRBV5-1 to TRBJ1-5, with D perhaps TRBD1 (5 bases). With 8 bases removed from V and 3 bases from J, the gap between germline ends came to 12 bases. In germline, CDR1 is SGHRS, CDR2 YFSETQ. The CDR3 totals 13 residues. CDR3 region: CASREGPNQPQHF. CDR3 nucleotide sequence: TGCGCCAGTAGGGAGGGGCCCAATCAGCCCCAGCATTTT.

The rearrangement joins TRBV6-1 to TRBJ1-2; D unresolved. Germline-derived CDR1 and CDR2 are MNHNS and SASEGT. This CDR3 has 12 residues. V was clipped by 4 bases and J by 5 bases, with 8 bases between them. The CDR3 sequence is CASSAFGYGYTF. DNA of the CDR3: TGTGCCAGCAGTGCGTTCGGGTATGGCTACACCTTC.

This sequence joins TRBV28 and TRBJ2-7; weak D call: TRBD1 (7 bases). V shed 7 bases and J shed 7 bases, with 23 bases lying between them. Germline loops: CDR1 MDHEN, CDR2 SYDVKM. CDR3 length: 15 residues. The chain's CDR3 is CASTRGVPGTREQYF. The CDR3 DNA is TGTGCCAGCACCAGGGGGGTCCCCGGGACGAGGGAGCAGTACTTC.

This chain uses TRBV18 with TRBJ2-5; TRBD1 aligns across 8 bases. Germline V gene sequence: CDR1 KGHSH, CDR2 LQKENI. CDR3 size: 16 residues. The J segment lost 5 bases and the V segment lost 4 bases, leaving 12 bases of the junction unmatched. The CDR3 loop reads CASSQRQGNSRETQYF. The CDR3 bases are TGTGCCAGCTCACAGAGACAGGGGAATTCGAGGGAGACCCAGTACTTC.